The 17 T cell receptor beta chains below were found in one sample sequenced in a study of post-analysis software for immune sequencing data. Whole-study results and caveats: There were five or six TRBV segments more frequent in patients than controls, and TRBV5-6, TRBV5-1 and TRBV20-1 were among them.

cDNA libraries of TCR beta carried unique molecular identifiers. MiXCR was run by TCRdb on the PCR reads, yielding one entry per CDR3 protein. This sample yields hundreds of thousands of distinct CDR3 sequences, of which 53% are seen a single time; 4.6% belongs to the top ten. For these receptors, no antigen is known. Sequencing used blood. The source of these receptors is a girl aged 5 to 17 with multiple sclerosis.

This clonotype appeared once. The CDR3 coding sequence is TGTGCCAGCAGCCCCCAGACAGGCAGAACCGAGCCGACCTATGGCTACACCTTC. Its protein product is CASSPQTGRTEPTYGYTF. The chain employs TRBV7-9 and TRBJ1-2; TRBD1 is a possible D gene (6 bases). The length of the CDR3 is 18 residues. Looked up from germline, CDR1 is SEHNR and CDR2 is FQNEAQ (reference sequence). The germline V and J ends were trimmed by 5 bases and 4 bases, with 26 bases remaining between them.

The gene calls are TRBV5-1 and TRBJ2-1; either TRBD1 or TRBD2 may fit D (5 bases each). The CDR3 is 15 amino acids. The germline gives CDR1 SGHRS, CDR2 YFSETQ. Trimming stripped 4 bases from V and 2 bases from J, with 13 bases between. In DNA form, the CDR3 reads TGCGCCAGCAGCAAGTCCGGGACCACCTACAATGAGCAGTTCTTC. Translation gives CASSKSGTTYNEQFF.

The chain has TRBV3-1 and TRBJ2-7; 8 bases align to TRBD1. The CDR3 has 15 residues. Germline V gene lookup returns CDR1 LGHDT and CDR2 YNNKEL (reference sequence). Trimming removed 3 bases from V and 0 bases from J; junction bases left unmatched: 4. The CDR3 coding sequence is TGTGCCAGCAGCCAGGGACAGGCGGACTCCTACGAGCAGTACTTC. Protein sequence: CASSQGQADSYEQYF.

The chain uses TRBV24-1 and TRBJ2-3; 7 positions agree with TRBD2. Trimming cost V 4 bases and J 3 bases; bases outside gene matches: 12. The CDR3 has 17 amino acids. Germline CDR1 reads KGHDR; CDR2 reads SFDVKD. CDR3 nucleotides: TGTGCCACCAGTGAGGGCATAGGCGGGAGAGTTACAGATACGCAGTATTTT. It is translated as CATSEGIGGRVTDTQYF.

Only a few counts were recorded for this clonotype. The chain has TRBV10-3 and TRBJ2-7, with TRBD1 identical over 9 bases. The CDR3 consists of 14 residues. From germline, CDR1 is ENHRY and CDR2 SYGVKD. V dropped 4 bases and J dropped 4; count of bases not matched to a gene: 5. CDR3 sequence (DNA): TGTGCCATCAGTGTCCGACAGGGGGGTTACGAGCAGTACTTC. Translating gives CAISVRQGGYEQYF.

This clonotype was seen a handful of times. J is TRBJ2-6 and V is TRBV5-1; no firm D call. Germline CDR1 SGHRS, CDR2 YFSETQ. This CDR3 is built from 16 residues. Trimming pared 4 bases from V and 0 bases from J, leaving 11 bases between. CDR3 loop: CASSTYSSSGANVLTF. CDR3 DNA sequence: TGCGCCAGCAGCACTTACAGCAGCTCTGGGGCCAACGTCCTGACTTTC.

This clonotype was seen a handful of times. This sequence joins TRBV7-2 and TRBJ1-5, with TRBD1 identical over 7 bases. Trimming cost V 2 bases and J 4 bases; bases outside gene matches: 8. Germline-derived CDR1 and CDR2 are SGHTA and FQGNSA. The CDR3 length is 16 residues. For the CDR3, the DNA is TGTGCCAGCAGCTTAAAAGGGGGCGCATCAAATCAGCCCCAGCATTTT. This gives the protein CASSLKGGASNQPQHF.

J is TRBJ2-3 and V is TRBV29-1, with TRBD2 identical over 14 bases. The CDR3 has 15 amino acids. J gave up 7 bases and V 4 bases, and 7 bases lay outside the gene matches. Germline V lookup: CDR1 SQVTM, CDR2 ANQGSEA. CDR3 DNA sequence: TGCAGCGTTGGCTGGACTAGCGGGGGGCCACATACGCAGTATTTT. Protein: CSVGWTSGGPHTQYF.

The chain carries TRBV7-6 and TRBJ2-1, with 7 bases matching TRBD2. Trimming took 2 bases from V and 0 from J; bases not matched to a gene: 7. The germline CDR1 and CDR2 sequences are SGHVS and FNYEAQ. The CDR3 covers 17 residues. CDR3 sequence (DNA): TGTGCCAGCAGCTTATTCTCCCTAGCGGCCTCCTACAATGAGCAGTTCTTC. It specifies CASSLFSLAASYNEQFF.

This sequence joins TRBV20-1 and TRBJ1-1, with no clear D. The length of the CDR3 is 12 residues. Germline CDR1 DFQATT, CDR2 SNEGSKA (reference sequence). CDR3 sequence reads: CSRRVANTEAFF. The CDR3 region has the DNA TGCAGCCGGCGGGTGGCGAACACTGAAGCTTTCTTT.

This clonotype has a handful of counts. The V call is TRBV6-6, the J call TRBJ2-7, with TRBD1 matching 8 bases. Per the germline V gene, CDR1 is MNHNY and CDR2 is SVGAGI (reference sequence). Trimming cost V 5 bases and J 5 bases; bases outside gene matches: 17. This CDR3 has 17 amino acids. Here the CDR3 reads CASSLPTRQGLPDEQYF. The CDR3 DNA sequence: TGTGCCAGCAGTCTCCCAACCCGACAGGGGCTCCCAGACGAGCAGTACTTC.

The rearrangement links TRBV20-1 to TRBJ1-6; the D is unclear. V was pared by 3 bases and J by 7 bases, with 13 bases between. The germline V gene encodes CDR1 DFQATT and CDR2 SNEGSKA (reference sequence). This CDR3 has 14 residues. The CDR3 DNA reads as TGCAGTGCTAGCACCCCGGACGGAAATTCACCCCTCCACTTT. Protein sequence: CSASTPDGNSPLHF.

The J gene is TRBJ2-1, the V gene TRBV29-1, with D possibly being TRBD1 or TRBD2 (5 bases each). This CDR3 is 15 amino acids long. Trimming left V 3 bases short and J 8 bases short, with 20 bases between. Germline CDR1 reads SQVTM; CDR2 reads ANQGSEA. CDR3 sequence: CSVDPRSWGSYEQFF. The CDR3 region has the DNA TGCAGCGTTGACCCCAGGAGCTGGGGGTCGTATGAGCAGTTCTTC.

This chain connects TRBV5-5 to TRBJ2-1; a weak D match, TRBD1 (6 bases). Germline CDR1 SGHKS, CDR2 YYEKEE (reference sequence). CDR3 length: 14 amino acids. V lost 3 bases, J lost 3 bases, and 10 bases lay in between. The CDR3 is CASSWGQGYNEQFF. The CDR3 nucleotides are TGTGCCAGCAGCTGGGGGCAGGGCTACAATGAGCAGTTCTTC.

This chain connects TRBV20-1 to TRBJ1-5, with a possible D match to TRBD1 (6 bases). This CDR3 is 13 amino acids long. Germline V CDR1 and CDR2: DFQATT, SNEGSKA (reference sequence). Trimming shortened V by 2 bases and J by 7 bases, and 12 bases separated the two germline ends. The DNA for the CDR3 is TGCAGTGCTAGATGGGGGGCGGAACAGCCCCAGCATTTT. Translated, it gives CSARWGAEQPQHF.

The rearrangement uses TRBV10-3 and TRBJ1-5; no clear D gene. The V and J ends lost 2 bases and 4 bases respectively, with 6 bases between them. This CDR3 is built from 13 residues. CDR1 is ENHRY and CDR2 is SYGVKD in the germline V gene. The CDR3 spells CAISETENQPQHF. CDR3 coding DNA: TGTGCCATCAGTGAGACAGAGAATCAGCCCCAGCATTTT.

The CDR3 region is CASMGEYEQYF. The DNA of the CDR3 is TGTGCCAGCATGGGGGAGTACGAGCAGTACTTC. V is TRBV7-9 and J is TRBJ2-4; D is possibly TRBD1 or TRBD2 (5 bases each). The DNA end is a closer match to TRBJ2-7, so the J assignment may be wrong. The CDR3 spans 11 residues. Germline CDR1 is SEHNR and CDR2 is FQNEAQ (reference sequence).